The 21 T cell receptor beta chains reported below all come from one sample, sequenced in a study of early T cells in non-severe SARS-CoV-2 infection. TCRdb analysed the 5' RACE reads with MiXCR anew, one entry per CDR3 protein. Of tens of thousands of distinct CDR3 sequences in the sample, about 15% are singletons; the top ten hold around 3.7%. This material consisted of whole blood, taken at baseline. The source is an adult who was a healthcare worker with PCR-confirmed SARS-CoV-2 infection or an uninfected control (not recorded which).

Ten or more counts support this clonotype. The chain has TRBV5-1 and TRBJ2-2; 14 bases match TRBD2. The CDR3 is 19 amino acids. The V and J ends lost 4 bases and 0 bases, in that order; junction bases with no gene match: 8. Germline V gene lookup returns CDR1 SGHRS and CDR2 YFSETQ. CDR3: CASSGRTSGRITNTGELFF. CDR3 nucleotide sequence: TGCGCCAGCAGCGGACGGACTAGCGGGAGGATAACGAACACCGGGGAGCTGTTTTTT. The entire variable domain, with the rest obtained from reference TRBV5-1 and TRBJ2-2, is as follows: KAGVTQTPRYLIKTRGQQVTLSCSPISGHRSVSWYQQTPGQGLQFLFEYFSETQRNKGNFPGRFSGRQFSNSRSEMNVSTLELGDSALYLCASSGRTSGRITNTGELFFGEGSRLTVL.

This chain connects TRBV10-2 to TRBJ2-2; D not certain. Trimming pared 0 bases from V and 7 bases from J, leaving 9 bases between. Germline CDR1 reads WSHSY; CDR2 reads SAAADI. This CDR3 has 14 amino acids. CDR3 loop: CASSESQPDGELFF. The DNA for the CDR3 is TGCGCCAGCAGTGAGTCCCAGCCCGACGGGGAGCTGTTTTTT.

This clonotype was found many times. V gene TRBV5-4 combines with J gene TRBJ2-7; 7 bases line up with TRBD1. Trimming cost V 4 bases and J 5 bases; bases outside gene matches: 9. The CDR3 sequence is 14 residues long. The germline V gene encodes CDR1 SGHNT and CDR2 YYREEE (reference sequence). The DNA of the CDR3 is TGTGCCAGCAGCCCTCGAAACAGGGGAGACGAGCAGTACTTC. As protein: CASSPRNRGDEQYF.

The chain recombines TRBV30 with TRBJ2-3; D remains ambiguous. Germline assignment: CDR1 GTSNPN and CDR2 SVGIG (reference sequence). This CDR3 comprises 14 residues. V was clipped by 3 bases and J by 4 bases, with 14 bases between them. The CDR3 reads CAWSISLGADTQYF. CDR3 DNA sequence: TGTGCCTGGAGCATTTCCCTTGGTGCAGATACGCAGTATTTT.

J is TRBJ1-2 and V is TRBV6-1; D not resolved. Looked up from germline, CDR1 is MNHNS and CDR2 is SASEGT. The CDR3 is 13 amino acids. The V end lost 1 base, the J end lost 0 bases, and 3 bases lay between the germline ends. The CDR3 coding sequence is TGTGCCAGCAGTGAAGACACTAACTATGGCTACACCTTC. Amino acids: CASSEDTNYGYTF.

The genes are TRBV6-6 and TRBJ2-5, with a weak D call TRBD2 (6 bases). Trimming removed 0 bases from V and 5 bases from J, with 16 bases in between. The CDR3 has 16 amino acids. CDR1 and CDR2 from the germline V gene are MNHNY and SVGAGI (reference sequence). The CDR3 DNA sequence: TGTGCCAGCAGTTACTCGGCAGAGGGTAGCGGTGAGACCCAGTACTTC. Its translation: CASSYSAEGSGETQYF.

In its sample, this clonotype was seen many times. In nucleotides, the CDR3 is TGTGCCAGCAGTGACAGTTTAGCGGGACTAGCGGGAGCCGGGGAGCTGTTTTTT. Protein sequence: CASSDSLAGLAGAGELFF. The chain couples TRBV2 to TRBJ2-2; 14 positions agree with TRBD2. Germline CDR1 is SNHLY and CDR2 is FYNNEI. V shed 3 bases and J 6 bases; nucleotides not matched to a gene: 9. The CDR3 is 18 residues long.

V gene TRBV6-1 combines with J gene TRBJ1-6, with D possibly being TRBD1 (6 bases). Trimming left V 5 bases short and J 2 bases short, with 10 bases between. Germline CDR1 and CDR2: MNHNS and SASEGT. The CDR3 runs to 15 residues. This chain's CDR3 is CASSPGTPYNSPLHF. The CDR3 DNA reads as TGTGCCAGCAGTCCCGGGACACCCTATAATTCACCCCTCCACTTT.

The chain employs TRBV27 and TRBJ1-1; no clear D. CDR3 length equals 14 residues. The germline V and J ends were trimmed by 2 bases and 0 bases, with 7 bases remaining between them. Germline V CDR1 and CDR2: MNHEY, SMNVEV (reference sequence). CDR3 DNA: TGTGCCAGCAGTTTAAACGGACTGAACACTGAAGCTTTCTTT. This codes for CASSLNGLNTEAFF.

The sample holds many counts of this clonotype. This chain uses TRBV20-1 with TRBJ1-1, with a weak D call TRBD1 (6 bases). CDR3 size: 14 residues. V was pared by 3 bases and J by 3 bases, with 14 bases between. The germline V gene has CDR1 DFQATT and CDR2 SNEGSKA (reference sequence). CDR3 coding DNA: TGCAGTGCTAGGCCAATCACAGGGTACACTGAAGCTTTCTTT. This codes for CSARPITGYTEAFF.

CDR3 residues: CASSLGVAGGRDTQYF. CDR3 bases: TGCGCCAGCAGCTTGGGGGTAGCGGGAGGAAGAGATACGCAGTATTTT. The chain recombines TRBV5-1 with TRBJ2-3; 10 bases align to TRBD2. This CDR3 contains 16 residues. Germline V gene sequence: CDR1 SGHRS, CDR2 YFSETQ. V gave up 0 bases and J gave up 5 bases; unmatched junction bases: 6.

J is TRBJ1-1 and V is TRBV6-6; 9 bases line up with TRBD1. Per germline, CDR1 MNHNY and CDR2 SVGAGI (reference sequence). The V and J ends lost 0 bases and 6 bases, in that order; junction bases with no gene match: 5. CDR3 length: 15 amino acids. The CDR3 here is CASSYSTGQGAEAFF. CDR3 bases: TGTGCCAGCAGTTACTCTACGGGACAGGGCGCTGAAGCTTTCTTT.

Here the CDR3 reads CASSSGTGEYRVNEKLFF. CDR3 nucleotide sequence: TGTGCCAGCAGTTCCGGGACAGGGGAGTATCGGGTTAATGAAAAACTGTTTTTT. V is TRBV12-3 or TRBV12-4 and J is TRBJ1-4; 10 bases agree with TRBD1. V lost 4 bases and J lost 4; bases outside the gene matches: 12. CDR3 length equals 18 residues.

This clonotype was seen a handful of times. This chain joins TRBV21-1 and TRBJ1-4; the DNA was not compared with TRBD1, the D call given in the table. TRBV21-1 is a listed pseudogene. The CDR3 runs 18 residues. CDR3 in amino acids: CASSKAPTGGRVSEKLFF. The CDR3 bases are TGTGCCAGCAGCAAAGCGCCGACAGGGGGGAGAGTTAGCGAAAAACTGTTTTTT.

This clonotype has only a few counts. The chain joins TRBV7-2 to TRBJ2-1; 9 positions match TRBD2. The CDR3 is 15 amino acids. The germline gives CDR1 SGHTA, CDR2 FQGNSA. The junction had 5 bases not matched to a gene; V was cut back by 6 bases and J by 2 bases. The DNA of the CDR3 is TGTGCCAGCAGATCGGCGGGAGGGGCCTACAATGAGCAGTTCTTC. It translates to CASRSAGGAYNEQFF. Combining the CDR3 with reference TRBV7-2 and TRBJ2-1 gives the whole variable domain GAGVSQSPSNKVTEKGKDVELRCDPISGHTALYWYRQSLGQGLEFLIYFQGNSAPDKSGLPSDRFSAERTGGSVSTLTIQRTQQEDSAVYLCASRSAGGAYNEQFFGPGTRLTVL.

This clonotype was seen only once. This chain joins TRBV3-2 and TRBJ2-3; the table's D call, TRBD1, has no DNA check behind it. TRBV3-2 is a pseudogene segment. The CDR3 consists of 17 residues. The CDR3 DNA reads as TGTGCCAGCAGCCCAGGGACCCGGACAGGCCAGAGAGATACGCAGTATTTT. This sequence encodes CASSPGTRTGQRDTQYF.

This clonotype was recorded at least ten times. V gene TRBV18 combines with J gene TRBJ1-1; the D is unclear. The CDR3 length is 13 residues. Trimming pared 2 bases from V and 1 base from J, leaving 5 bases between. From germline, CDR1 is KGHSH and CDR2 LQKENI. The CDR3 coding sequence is TGTGCCAGCTCACCAGGGCAGAACACTGAAGCTTTCTTT. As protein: CASSPGQNTEAFF.

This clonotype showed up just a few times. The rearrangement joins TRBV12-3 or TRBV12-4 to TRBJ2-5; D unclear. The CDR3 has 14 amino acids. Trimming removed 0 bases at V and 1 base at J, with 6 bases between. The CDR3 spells CASSLAPTQETQYF. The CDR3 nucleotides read TGTGCCAGCAGTTTAGCGCCAACCCAAGAGACCCAGTACTTC.

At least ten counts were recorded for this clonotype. CDR3 in amino acids: CASSKTSGSSYEQYF. Written as DNA, the CDR3 is TGTGCCAGCAGCAAGACTAGCGGGTCCTCCTACGAGCAGTACTTC. The V and J genes are TRBV11-2 and TRBJ2-7, with 10 bases aligning to TRBD2. Trimming at V came to 5 bases and at J to 0 bases, leaving 4 bases not matched to a gene. The CDR3 contains 15 residues. Germline-derived CDR1 and CDR2 are SGHAT and FQNNGV.

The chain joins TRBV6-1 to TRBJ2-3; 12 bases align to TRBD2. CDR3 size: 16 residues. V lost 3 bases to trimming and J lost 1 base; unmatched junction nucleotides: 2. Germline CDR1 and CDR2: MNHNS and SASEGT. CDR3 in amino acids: CASSETSGRRTDTQYF. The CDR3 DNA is TGTGCCAGCAGTGAGACTAGCGGGAGACGCACAGATACGCAGTATTTT.

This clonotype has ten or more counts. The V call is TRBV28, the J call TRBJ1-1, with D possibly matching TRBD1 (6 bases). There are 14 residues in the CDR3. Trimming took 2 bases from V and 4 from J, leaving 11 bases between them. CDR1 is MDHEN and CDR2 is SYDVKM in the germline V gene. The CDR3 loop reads CASSLEGGSTEAFF. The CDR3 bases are TGTGCCAGCAGTTTAGAGGGGGGGAGCACTGAAGCTTTCTTT.